The rows below give T cell receptor beta chains drawn from one sample of a study of T cells in Graves' hyperthyroidism and ophthalmopathy. TCRdb redid the calling of the multiplex PCR reads with MiXCR, one entry per CDR3 protein. This sample has some 370,000 distinct CDR3 sequences; approximately 18% occur once, and the top ten carry 30% to 35%. Sequencing input: blood. The receptors were sampled from a woman aged 30 to 39 with Graves' hyperthyroidism that later progressed to Graves' ophthalmopathy. CDR3s include the opening cysteine and the closing phenylalanine or tryptophan. A D gene is named only where the DNA matches it firmly. Not every row has a clone size; where given, it reads once, few, many or a size class.

.	TRBV2	TRBD1	TRBJ1-2	CASSAGDSDGYTF	TGTGCCAGCAGTGCCGGGGACAGCGATGGCTACACCTTC
.	TRBV29-1	.	TRBJ2-7	CSVVREPSYEQYF	TGCAGCGTTGTACGGGAGCCGTCCTACGAGCAGTACTTC
many	TRBV7-8	.	TRBJ1-6	CASSPYPLIVSSYNSPLHF	TGTGCCAGCAGCCCCTACCCCCTGATAGTAAGCTCCTATAATTCACCCCTCCACTTT
.	TRBV7-9	TRBD1	TRBJ1-2	CASSLSVGQGSEGNYGYTF	TGTGCCAGCAGCTTGTCCGTTGGACAGGGGTCGGAAGGGAACTATGGCTACACCTTC
once	TRBV27	.	TRBJ2-3	CASSLSNGVSTDTQYF	TGTGCCAGCAGTTTATCGAACGGTGTAAGCACAGATACGCAGTATTTT
.	TRBV29-1	.	TRBJ2-3	CSAPLGPGDTQYF	TGCAGCGCCCCCCTTGGTCCTGGGGATACGCAGTATTTT
few	TRBV5-5	TRBD1	TRBJ1-3	CASSWTGQAYSGNTIYF	TGTGCCAGCAGCTGGACGGGACAGGCCTACTCTGGAAACACCATATATTTT
many	TRBV5-1	TRBD2	TRBJ2-3	CASKKRGGTDTQYF	TGCGCCAGCAAGAAGCGGGGGGGCACAGATACGCAGTATTTT
few	TRBV5-6	TRBD2	TRBJ2-5	CASSFGTSGSGLYF	TGTGCCAGCAGCTTTGGGACTAGCGGATCCGGACTGTACTTC
.	TRBV4-1	.	TRBJ1-5	CASSQTPPYPQHF	TGCGCCAGCAGCCAAACCCCCCCCTACCCCCAGCATTTT